A single sample gave rise to the 2 T cell receptor beta chains below, sequenced in a study of blood T cells in healthy people across ages. Then a second PCR, running about 7 to 11 cycles, was carried out with a sample-barcoded 5' primer and a J-beta primer mix. TCRdb independently ran MiXCR on the 5' RACE reads; one entry per CDR3 protein. The repertoire consists of about 780,000 distinct CDR3 sequences, with roughly 46% occurring once and the leading ten covering over 15%. The sequenced sample consisted of blood. The origin of the receptors is a man aged 80 or over in good health.

The CDR3 nucleotides read TGCAGCGTTGCGGGCGCAACCTACGAGCAGTACTTC. This sequence encodes CSVAGATYEQYF. The chain combines TRBV29-1 with TRBJ2-7; no definite D call. The germline V gene has CDR1 SQVTM and CDR2 ANQGSEA. The CDR3 covers 12 residues. With 4 bases removed from V and 2 bases from J, the gap between germline ends came to 9 bases.

In the case of this clonotype: An end of the junction differs from the germline gene, which may be a read error. The chain links TRBV11-3 to TRBJ2-1; D remains unclear. CDR1 is SGHNT, CDR2 YENEEA, per germline. This CDR3 contains 14 residues. In DNA form, the CDR3 reads TGTACCAGCAGCTTAGATCAACGGTACAATGAGCAGTTCTTC. As protein: CTSSLDQRYNEQFF.